These 8 T cell receptor beta chains were sequenced from one sample in a study of cytomegalovirus exposure and HLA in healthy donors. Both 60 Vbeta primers and 13 Jbeta primers went into the PCR. Assay: immunoSEQ multiplex PCR; the TCRdb copy retains only in-frame clones and omits some. The profile shows 100,000 to 150,000 clones, 75% to 80% of them singletons. The sample was PBMCs. The receptors here all came from a middle-aged man in good health and CMV-seronegative.

This clone was found a few times. The chain couples TRBV9 to TRBJ2-7, with 8 positions matching TRBD2. Trimming at V came to 0 bases and at J to 3 bases, leaving 5 bases not matched to a gene. Germline V gene data show CDR1 as SGDLS and CDR2 as YYNGEE. The CDR3 spans 15 residues. This CDR3 is CASSVDGGADYEQYF. In DNA, the CDR3 is TGTGCCAGCAGCGTAGACGGGGGGGCTGACTACGAGCAGTACTTC.

J is TRBJ1-1 and V is TRBV20-1; no clear D gene. The length of the CDR3 is 11 residues. Germline V gene sequence: CDR1 DFQATT, CDR2 SNEGSKA (reference sequence). V was clipped by 2 bases and J by 4 bases, with 5 bases between them. The CDR3 loop is CSARSLTEAFF. The DNA of the CDR3 is TGCAGTGCTAGATCTCTCACTGAAGCTTTCTTT.

The chain carries TRBV2 and TRBJ1-2, with a weak D call TRBD1 (6 bases). Germline assignment: CDR1 SNHLY and CDR2 FYNNEI. V was clipped by 4 bases and J by 4 bases, with 10 bases between them. This CDR3 is built from 13 residues. The CDR3 reads CASSANRAYGYTF. The CDR3, as DNA: TGTGCCAGCAGTGCCAACAGGGCCTATGGCTACACCTTC.

The chain links TRBV15 to TRBJ1-5; 8 bases align to TRBD1. Germline CDR1 LNHNV, CDR2 YYDKDF (reference sequence). The CDR3 runs to 13 residues. V was pared by 3 bases and J by 5 bases, with 0 bases of the junction left unmatched. The CDR3, as DNA: TGTGCCACCAGCAGGGACAGGGATCAGCCCCAGCATTTT. Translated: CATSRDRDQPQHF.

V gene TRBV7-8 combines with J gene TRBJ2-5; D might be TRBD2 (5 bases). The CDR3 consists of 14 residues. Germline lookup yields CDR1 SGHVS and CDR2 FQNEAQ. Trimming took 3 bases from V and 5 from J, leaving 13 bases between them. The CDR3 DNA sequence: TGTGCCAGCAGCTTTAGGACTTCGGGGGAGACCCAGTACTTC. This encodes CASSFRTSGETQYF. Together with reference TRBV7-8 and TRBJ2-5, the CDR3 gives the full variable domain: GAGVSQSPRYKVAKRGQDVALRCDPISGHVSLFWYQQALGQGPEFLTYFQNEAQLDKSGLPSDRFFAERPEGSVSTLKIQRTQQEDSAVYLCASSFRTSGETQYFGPGTRLLVL.

The rearrangement joins TRBV7-8 to TRBJ1-1; a possible D gene is TRBD1 (6 bases). V lost 4 bases and J 6 bases, leaving 18 bases between the germline ends. The germline V gene encodes CDR1 SGHVS and CDR2 FQNEAQ. The CDR3 spans 15 residues. CDR3 region: CASSSQQGRLAEAFF. Written as DNA, the CDR3 is TGTGCCAGCAGCTCCCAACAGGGCAGATTGGCTGAAGCTTTCTTT.

The chain has TRBV7-9 and TRBJ1-4; TRBD1 matches 11 bases. V was clipped by 5 bases and J by 2 bases; unmatched bases: 10. The length of the CDR3 is 18 residues. Germline-derived CDR1 and CDR2 are SEHNR and FQNEAQ (reference sequence). This CDR3 is CASSPRTGGSVTNEKLFF. CDR3 in DNA: TGTGCCAGCAGCCCCCGGACAGGGGGCTCGGTGACTAATGAAAAACTGTTTTTT.

The chain recombines TRBV7-8 with TRBJ1-5; 8 bases fit TRBD1. V was clipped by 2 bases and J by 6 bases; unmatched bases: 6. The length of the CDR3 is 15 residues. In germline, CDR1 is SGHVS, CDR2 FQNEAQ. CDR3 bases: TGTGCCAGCAGCTTACTCTGGACAGGGATTCAGCCCCAGCATTTT. The encoded protein is CASSLLWTGIQPQHF. Looking up the rest from reference TRBV7-8 and TRBJ1-5 gives the full variable domain: GAGVSQSPRYKVAKRGQDVALRCDPISGHVSLFWYQQALGQGPEFLTYFQNEAQLDKSGLPSDRFFAERPEGSVSTLKIQRTQQEDSAVYLCASSLLWTGIQPQHFGDGTRLSIL.